The source of this TCR beta chain is a study of blood T cell repertoires in COVID-19. Overall study: Some COVID-19 samples were acute and others convalescent; all came from the United States, Italy and Spain. In each case, the material was cDNA or gDNA derived from T cells, B-cell-depleted T cells, or PBMCs.

The authors' processing: Amplification from reference gene primers served as the basis for estimated nucleated cell counts. Produced via immunoSEQ multiplex PCR; TCRdb's table is partial and in-frame only. From that table come the V and J calls and clone size; the DNA was used to work out D and trimming. The table has about 300,000 clones, around nine tenths seen once. In germline, CDR1 is MDHEN, CDR2 SYDVKM. CDR3 length: 16 residues. Unmatched junction bases numbered 12, after V lost 7 bases and J lost 5 bases. Source material: peripheral blood. The sequence derives from a man aged 35-49 years with acute or convalescent COVID-19. V gene TRBV28 combines with J gene TRBJ2-5, with 11 nucleotides matching TRBD2. The CDR3, as DNA: TGTGCCAGCACCCTAGGCCTAGCGGGGGGCTGGGAGACCCAGTACTTC. This codes for CASTLGLAGGWETQYF.